The table lists the clone carrying this T cell receptor beta chain with a count of one. The length of the CDR3 is 13 residues. Germline CDR1 SGHTA, CDR2 FQGNSA. The V and J ends lost 5 bases and 5 bases respectively, with 10 bases between them. The intended depth for sequencing was 1 in 200,000 to 1 in 1 million T cells. Assay used: immunoSEQ multiplex PCR; TCRdb lists only in-frame clones, some missing. Of approximately 120,000 clones listed, 45% to 65% are singletons. This specimen comes from a study of cytotoxic CD8 clonotypes in ibrutinib-treated CLL. This receptor was taken from a human donor with chronic lymphocytic leukemia. The chain combines TRBV7-2 with TRBJ2-1; D may match TRBD1 or TRBD2 (5 bases each). This specimen was PBMCs, taken after 24 months of ibrutinib treatment. CDR3 amino acids: CASSRGPNNEQFF. CDR3 bases: TGTGCCAGCAGCCGGGGACCAAACAATGAGCAGTTCTTC.